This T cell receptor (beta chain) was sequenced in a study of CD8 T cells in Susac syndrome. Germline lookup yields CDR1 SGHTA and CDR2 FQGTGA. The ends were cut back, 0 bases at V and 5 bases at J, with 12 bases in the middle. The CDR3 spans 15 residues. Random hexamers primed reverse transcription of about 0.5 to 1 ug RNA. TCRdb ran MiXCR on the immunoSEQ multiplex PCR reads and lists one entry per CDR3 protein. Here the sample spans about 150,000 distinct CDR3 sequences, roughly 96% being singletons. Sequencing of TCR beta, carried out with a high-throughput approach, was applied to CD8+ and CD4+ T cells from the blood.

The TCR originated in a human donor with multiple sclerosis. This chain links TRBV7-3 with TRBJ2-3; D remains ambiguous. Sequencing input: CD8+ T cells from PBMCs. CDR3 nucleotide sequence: TGTGCCAGCAGCTTAACCGCCCGAGAAGAAGATACGCAGTATTTT. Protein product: CASSLTAREEDTQYF.